This section outlines one T cell receptor beta chain sequence together with its context. Germline-derived CDR1 and CDR2 are SGDLS and YYNGEE. J was trimmed by 6 bases and V by 3 bases; bases with no gene match: 6. The CDR3 has 14 amino acids. This entry is derived from a study of shared clonotypes between healthy human individuals. The sorted-subset replicate PCRs were given about 210 ng DNA, which is some 29,000 T cell genomes. Here immunoSEQ multiplex PCR was the method, and the copy in TCRdb shows in-frame clones only, minus some. Of about 980,000 clones listed, over 60% are singletons. V gene TRBV9 combines with J gene TRBJ2-3, with 8 bases identical to TRBD2. The sequence came from a man between 18 and 29 years old in good health. Material: memory CD4+ T cells sorted from blood. The subset was: CD45RA-negative fraction. In DNA, the CDR3 is TGTGCCAGCAGCGGAGGGACTAGAGGCGATACGCAGTATTTT. Translating it yields CASSGGTRGDTQYF.